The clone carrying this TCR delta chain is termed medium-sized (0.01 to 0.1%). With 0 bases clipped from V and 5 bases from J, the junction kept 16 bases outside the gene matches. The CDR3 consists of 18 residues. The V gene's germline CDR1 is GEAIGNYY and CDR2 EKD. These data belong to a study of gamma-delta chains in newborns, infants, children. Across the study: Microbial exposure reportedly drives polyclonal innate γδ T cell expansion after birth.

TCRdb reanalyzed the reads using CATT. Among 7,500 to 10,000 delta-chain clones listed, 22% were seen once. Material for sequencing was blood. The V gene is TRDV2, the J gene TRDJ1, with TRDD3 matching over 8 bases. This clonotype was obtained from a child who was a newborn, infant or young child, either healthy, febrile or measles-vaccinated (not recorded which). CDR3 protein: CACDTVSGDMRVPDKLIF. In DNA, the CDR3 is TGTGCCTGTGACACCGTCTCGGGGGATATGCGGGTCCCGGATAAACTCATCTTT.